What follows describes a single TCR beta chain. What it binds is unknown. Profiling relied on immunoSEQ multiplex PCR, and the TCRdb table lists in-frame clones only, not all of them. The table records 100,000 or so clones, about 83% of them present only once. The V and J ends lost 6 bases and 0 bases respectively, with 13 bases between them. The germline V gene has CDR1 SGHTS and CDR2 YDEGEE. The length of the CDR3 is 15 residues. The source of the sample is a study of radiotherapy plus CTLA-4 blockade in lung cancer. Looking at the study overall: An objective response was seen in around a sixth of patients, and disease control in roughly 28%. General study findings and limits: Per reports, early blood T cell clone dynamics, plus interferon-beta, forecast response most strongly. Blood-borne expansion of tumor-derived TCR clones followed radiotherapy plus ipilimumab.

The origin of this receptor is a human donor with non-small cell lung cancer that progressed on radiotherapy plus ipilimumab. The gene calls are TRBV5-8 and TRBJ1-5, with D unclear. The sample here was peripheral blood, taken from a patient treated with radiotherapy plus ipilimumab. For the CDR3, the DNA is TGTGCCAGCATCCCCCGAGGAACTAGCAATCAGCCCCAGCATTTT. Protein product: CASIPRGTSNQPQHF.